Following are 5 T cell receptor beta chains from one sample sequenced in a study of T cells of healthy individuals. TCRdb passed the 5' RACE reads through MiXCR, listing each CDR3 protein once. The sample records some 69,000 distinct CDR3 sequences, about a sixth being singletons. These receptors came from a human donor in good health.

CDR3 in DNA: TGTGCCAGCAGCTTAAACAGTGGTGATGGCTACACCTTC. It yields the protein CASSLNSGDGYTF. V and J are TRBV7-3 and TRBJ1-2; the D is unclear. Deletions cut 1 base from V and 6 bases from J, with 9 bases between. The germline CDR1 and CDR2 sequences are SGHTA and FQGTGA. The CDR3 is 13 residues long.

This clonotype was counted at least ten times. The CDR3 DNA sequence: TGTGCCAGCAGCCAAGATATGGGCTCTGGGGCCAACGTCCTGACTTTC. This translates into CASSQDMGSGANVLTF. The chain joins TRBV4-2 to TRBJ2-6; D is uncertain. The CDR3 extends over 16 amino acids. CDR1 is LGHNA, CDR2 YNFKEQ, per germline. V lost 0 bases and J lost 0, with 6 bases in between.

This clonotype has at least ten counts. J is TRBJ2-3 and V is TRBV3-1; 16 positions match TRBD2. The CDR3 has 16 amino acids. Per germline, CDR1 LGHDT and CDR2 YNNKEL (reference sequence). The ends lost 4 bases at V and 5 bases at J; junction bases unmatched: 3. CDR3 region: CASSRGLAGGKDTQYF. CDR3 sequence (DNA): TGTGCCAGCAGCCGGGGACTAGCGGGAGGGAAAGATACGCAGTATTTT.

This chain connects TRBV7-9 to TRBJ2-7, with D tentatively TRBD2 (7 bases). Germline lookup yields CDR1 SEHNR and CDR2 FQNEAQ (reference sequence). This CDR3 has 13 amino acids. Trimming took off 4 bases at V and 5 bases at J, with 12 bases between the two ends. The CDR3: CASSYGGANEQYF. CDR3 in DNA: TGTGCCAGCAGCTATGGGGGGGCGAACGAGCAGTACTTC.

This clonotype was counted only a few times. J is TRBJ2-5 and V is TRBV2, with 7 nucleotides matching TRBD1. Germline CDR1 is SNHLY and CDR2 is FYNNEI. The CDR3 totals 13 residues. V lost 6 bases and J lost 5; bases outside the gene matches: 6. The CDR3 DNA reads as TGTGCCAGCAGGAAAGACAGGGCTGAGACCCAGTACTTC. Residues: CASRKDRAETQYF. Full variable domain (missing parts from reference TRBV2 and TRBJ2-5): EPEVTQTPSHQVTQMGQEVILRCVPISNHLYFYWYRQILGQKVEFLVSFYNNEISEKSEIFDDQFSVERPDGSNFTLKIRSTKLEDSAMYFCASRKDRAETQYFGPGTRLLVL.